The present T cell receptor beta chain was sequenced within a study of type 1 regulatory T cells. Study at large: T-allo10 is an in vitro-generated, Tr1-enriched CD4 T cell product specific for alloantigen.

This CDR3 has 11 residues. CDR1 is DFQATT and CDR2 is SNEGSKA in the germline V gene (reference sequence). The ends lost 7 bases at V and 3 bases at J; junction bases unmatched: 0. This clonotype was detected a few times. MiXCR, run by TCRdb on the reads, gives a single entry per CDR3 protein. The sample carries 80,000 to 100,000 distinct CDR3 sequences, 31% recorded once. The sequence was collected from a human donor in good health. Specimen: CD4+ T cells, either the whole sample or a sorted fraction (not recorded which). The J gene is TRBJ2-5, the V gene TRBV20-1, with TRBD2 matching over 9 bases. Here the CDR3 DNA reads TGCAGTGGCGGGGGGGAAGAGACCCAGTACTTC. This translates into CSGGGEETQYF.